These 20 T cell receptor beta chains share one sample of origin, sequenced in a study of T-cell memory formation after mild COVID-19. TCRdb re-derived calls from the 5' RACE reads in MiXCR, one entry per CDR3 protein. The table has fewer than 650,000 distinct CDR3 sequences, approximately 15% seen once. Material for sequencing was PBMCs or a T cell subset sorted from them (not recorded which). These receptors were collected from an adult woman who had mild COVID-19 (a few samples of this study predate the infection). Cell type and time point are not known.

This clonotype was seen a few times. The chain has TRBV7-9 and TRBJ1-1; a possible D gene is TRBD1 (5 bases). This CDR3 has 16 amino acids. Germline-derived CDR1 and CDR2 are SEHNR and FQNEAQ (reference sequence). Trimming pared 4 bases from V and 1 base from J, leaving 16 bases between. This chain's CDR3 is CASSYSTVPSNTEAFF. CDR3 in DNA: TGTGCCAGCAGCTATTCGACAGTACCCTCGAACACTGAAGCTTTCTTT.

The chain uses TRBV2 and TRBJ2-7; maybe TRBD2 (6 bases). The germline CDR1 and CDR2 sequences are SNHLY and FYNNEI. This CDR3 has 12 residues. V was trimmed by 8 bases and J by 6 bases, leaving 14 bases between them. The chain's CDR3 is CASSKGLTEQYF. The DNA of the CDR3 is TGTGCCAGCTCTAAGGGACTGACCGAGCAGTACTTC.

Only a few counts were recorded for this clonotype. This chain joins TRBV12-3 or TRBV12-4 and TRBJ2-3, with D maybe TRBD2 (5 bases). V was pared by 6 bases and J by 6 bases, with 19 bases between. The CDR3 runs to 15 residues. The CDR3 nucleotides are TGTGCCAGCAGCATCCGATCACTAGGAGTCGATACGCAGTATTTT. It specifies CASSIRSLGVDTQYF.

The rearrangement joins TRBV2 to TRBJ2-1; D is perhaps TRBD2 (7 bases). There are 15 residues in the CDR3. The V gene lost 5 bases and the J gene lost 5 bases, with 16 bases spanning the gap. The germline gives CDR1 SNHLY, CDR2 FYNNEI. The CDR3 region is CASSSLGGTNNEQFF. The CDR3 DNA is TGTGCCAGCAGTAGCCTCGGGGGGACAAACAATGAGCAGTTCTTC.

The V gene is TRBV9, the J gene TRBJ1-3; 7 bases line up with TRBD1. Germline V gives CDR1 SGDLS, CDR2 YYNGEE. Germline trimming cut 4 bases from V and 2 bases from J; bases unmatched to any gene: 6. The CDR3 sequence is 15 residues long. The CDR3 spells CASSFHRGTGNTIYF. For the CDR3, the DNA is TGTGCCAGCAGCTTCCACAGGGGCACTGGAAACACCATATATTTT.

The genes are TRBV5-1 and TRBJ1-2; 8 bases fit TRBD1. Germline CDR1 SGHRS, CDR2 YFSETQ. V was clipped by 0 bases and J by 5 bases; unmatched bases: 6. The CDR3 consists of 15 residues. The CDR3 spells CASSLGDRGLYGYTF. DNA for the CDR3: TGCGCCAGCAGCTTGGGTGACAGGGGACTATATGGCTACACCTTC.

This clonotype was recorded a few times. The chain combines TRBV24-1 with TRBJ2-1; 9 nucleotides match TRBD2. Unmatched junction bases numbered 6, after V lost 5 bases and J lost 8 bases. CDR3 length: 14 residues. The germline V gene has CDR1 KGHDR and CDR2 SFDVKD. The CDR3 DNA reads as TGTGCCACCAGTGCCCTAGCGGGGAGCGATGAGCAGTTCTTC. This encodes CATSALAGSDEQFF.

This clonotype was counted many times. CDR3 bases: TGCAGCGTCGGGACTAGCGGCCCCTACGAGCAGTACTTC. As protein: CSVGTSGPYEQYF. J is TRBJ2-7 and V is TRBV29-1; TRBD2 matches 11 bases. The junction had 3 bases not matched to a gene; V was cut back by 6 bases and J by 2 bases. This CDR3 has 13 residues. CDR1 and CDR2 from the germline V gene are SQVTM and ANQGSEA.

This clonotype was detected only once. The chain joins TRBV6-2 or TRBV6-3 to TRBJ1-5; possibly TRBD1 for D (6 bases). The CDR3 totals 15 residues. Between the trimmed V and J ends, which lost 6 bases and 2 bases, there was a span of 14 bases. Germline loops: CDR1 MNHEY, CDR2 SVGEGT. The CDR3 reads CASSTPGQGNQPQHF. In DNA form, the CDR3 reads TGTGCCAGCAGCACCCCGGGACAAGGCAATCAGCCCCAGCATTTT.

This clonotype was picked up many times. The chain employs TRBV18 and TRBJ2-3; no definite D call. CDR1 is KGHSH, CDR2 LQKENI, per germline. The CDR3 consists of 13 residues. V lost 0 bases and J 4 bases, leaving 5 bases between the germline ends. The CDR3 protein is CASSPPGPDTQYF. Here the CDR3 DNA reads TGTGCCAGCTCACCACCGGGCCCAGATACGCAGTATTTT.

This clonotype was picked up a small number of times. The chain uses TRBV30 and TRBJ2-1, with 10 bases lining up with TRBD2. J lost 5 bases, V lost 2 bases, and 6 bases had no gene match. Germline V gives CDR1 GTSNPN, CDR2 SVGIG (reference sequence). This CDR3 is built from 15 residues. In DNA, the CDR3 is TGTGCCTGGAGTACCGAACTAGCGGGGAACAATGAGCAGTTCTTC. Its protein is CAWSTELAGNNEQFF. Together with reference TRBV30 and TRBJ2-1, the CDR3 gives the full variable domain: SQTIHQWPATLVQPVGSPLSLECTVEGTSNPNLYWYRQAAGRGLQLLFYSVGIGQISSEVPQNLSASRPQDRQFILSSKKLLLSDSGFYLCAWSTELAGNNEQFFGPGTRLTVL.

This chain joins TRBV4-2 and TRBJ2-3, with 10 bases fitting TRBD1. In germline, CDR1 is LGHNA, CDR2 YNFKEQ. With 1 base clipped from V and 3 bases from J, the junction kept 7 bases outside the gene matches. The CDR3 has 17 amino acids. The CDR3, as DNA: TGTGCCAGCAGCCAAGGAGATCGGGGACAGGGGACAGATACGCAGTATTTT. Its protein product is CASSQGDRGQGTDTQYF.

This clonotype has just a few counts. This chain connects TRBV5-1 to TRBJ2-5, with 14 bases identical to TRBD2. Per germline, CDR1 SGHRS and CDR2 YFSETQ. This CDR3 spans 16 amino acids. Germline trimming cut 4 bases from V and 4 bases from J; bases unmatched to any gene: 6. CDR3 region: CASSRGLAGEPETQYF. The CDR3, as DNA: TGCGCCAGCAGCCGGGGACTAGCGGGGGAACCAGAGACCCAGTACTTC.

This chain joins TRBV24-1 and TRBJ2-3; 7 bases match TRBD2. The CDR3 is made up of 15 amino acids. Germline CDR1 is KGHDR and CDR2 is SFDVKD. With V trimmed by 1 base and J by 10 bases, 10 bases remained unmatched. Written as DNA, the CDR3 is TGTGCCACCAGTGATTTCGGCCTTGCGGGGGAGGCGCAGTATTTT. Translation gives CATSDFGLAGEAQYF.

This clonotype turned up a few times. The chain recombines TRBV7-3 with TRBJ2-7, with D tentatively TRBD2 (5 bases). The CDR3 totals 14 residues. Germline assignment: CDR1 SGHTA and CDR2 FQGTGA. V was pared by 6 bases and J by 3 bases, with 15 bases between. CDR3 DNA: TGTGCCAGCAGTCAATTCGGGAAAGGCTACGAGCAGTACTTC. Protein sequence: CASSQFGKGYEQYF.

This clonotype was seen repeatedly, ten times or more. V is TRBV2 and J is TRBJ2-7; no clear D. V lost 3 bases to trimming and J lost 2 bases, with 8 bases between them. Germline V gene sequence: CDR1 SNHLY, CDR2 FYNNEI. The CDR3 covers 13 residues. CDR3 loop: CASSDDRAYEQYF. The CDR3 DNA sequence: TGTGCCAGCAGTGACGATAGGGCCTACGAGCAGTACTTC.

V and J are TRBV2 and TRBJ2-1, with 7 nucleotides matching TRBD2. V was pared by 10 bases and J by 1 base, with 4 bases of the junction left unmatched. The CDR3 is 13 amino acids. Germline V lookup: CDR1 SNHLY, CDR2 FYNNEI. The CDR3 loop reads CATGGESYNEQFF. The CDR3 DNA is TGTGCCACTGGGGGGGAGTCCTACAATGAGCAGTTCTTC.

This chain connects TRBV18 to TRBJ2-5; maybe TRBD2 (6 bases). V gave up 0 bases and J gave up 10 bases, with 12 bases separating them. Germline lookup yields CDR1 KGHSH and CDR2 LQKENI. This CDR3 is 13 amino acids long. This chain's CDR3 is CASSPPQRAHQYF. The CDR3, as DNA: TGTGCCAGCTCACCACCACAGCGGGCGCACCAGTACTTC.

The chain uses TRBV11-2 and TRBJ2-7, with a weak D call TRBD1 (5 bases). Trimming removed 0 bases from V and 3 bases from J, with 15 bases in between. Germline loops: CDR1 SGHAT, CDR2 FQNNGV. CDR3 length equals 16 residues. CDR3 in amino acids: CASSLDPLRQHYEQYF. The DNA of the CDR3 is TGTGCCAGCAGCTTAGATCCCCTTCGACAGCACTACGAGCAGTACTTC.

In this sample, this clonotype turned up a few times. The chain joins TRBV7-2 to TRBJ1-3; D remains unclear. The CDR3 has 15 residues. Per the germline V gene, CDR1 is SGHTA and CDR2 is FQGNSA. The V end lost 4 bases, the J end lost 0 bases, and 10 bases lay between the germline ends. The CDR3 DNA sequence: TGTGCCAGCAGCTCTTGGACCGGCTCTGGAAACACCATATATTTT. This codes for CASSSWTGSGNTIYF.